Below, 27 T cell receptor beta chains from the same sample are listed, as sequenced in a study of blood T cell repertoires in COVID-19. Profiled with immunoSEQ multiplex PCR; TCRdb holds only in-frame clones, not every one. The sample holds almost 300,000 clones, over 85% seen once. The sequencing input was peripheral blood. These receptors came from a woman in her twenties or thirties with COVID-19, enrolled during active disease.

Only one count was recorded for this clone. The chain combines TRBV6-1 with TRBJ2-7; D might be TRBD1 (5 bases). This CDR3 contains 13 residues. V dropped 2 bases and J dropped 3 bases, with 8 bases sitting between them. CDR1 and CDR2 from the germline V gene are MNHNS and SASEGT. This CDR3 reads CASSEHQGYEQYF. Written as DNA, the CDR3 is TGTGCCAGCAGTGAACACCAGGGCTACGAGCAGTACTTC.

The rearrangement joins TRBV2 to TRBJ2-1; 9 nucleotides align to TRBD2. Germline assignment: CDR1 SNHLY and CDR2 FYNNEI. This CDR3 has 12 amino acids. V lost 5 bases, J lost 9 bases, and 2 bases stayed unmatched. The CDR3 sequence is CASSFSGGEQFF. The CDR3 DNA follows: TGTGCCAGCAGTTTTAGCGGGGGTGAGCAGTTCTTC.

The genes are TRBV4-1 and TRBJ1-1; 7 nucleotides line up with TRBD1. Trimming took 4 bases from V and 4 from J; bases not matched to a gene: 3. Germline assignment: CDR1 MGHRA and CDR2 YSYEKL. The CDR3 is made up of 13 amino acids. CDR3 residues: CASSRSGGTEAFF. The CDR3 bases are TGCGCCAGCAGCCGATCAGGGGGCACTGAAGCTTTCTTT.

This chain uses TRBV7-2 with TRBJ2-1; D remains unclear. Trimming took off 5 bases at V and 11 bases at J, with 13 bases between the two ends. CDR1 and CDR2 from the germline V gene are SGHTA and FQGNSA. The CDR3 loop spans 12 amino acids. As DNA, the CDR3 is TGTGCCAGCAGCCCCCTACAGACGCAGCAGTTCTTC. This codes for CASSPLQTQQFF.

CDR3 coding DNA: TGCGCCAGCAGCCCGACAGGGGCCTATGGCTACACCTTC. This encodes CASSPTGAYGYTF. This chain links TRBV10-1 with TRBJ1-2; 8 nucleotides line up with TRBD1. The CDR3 loop spans 13 amino acids. Germline V lookup: CDR1 WNHNN, CDR2 SYGVQD (reference sequence). The junction had 4 bases not matched to a gene; V was cut back by 6 bases and J by 4 bases.

The chain recombines TRBV5-6 with TRBJ2-7; no clear D. Germline CDR1 reads SGHDT; CDR2 reads YYEEEE. CDR3 length: 13 amino acids. Trimming left V 4 bases short and J 2 bases short, with 10 bases between. This chain's CDR3 is CASSLVAAYEQYF. As DNA, the CDR3 is TGTGCCAGCAGCCTGGTGGCAGCCTACGAGCAGTACTTC.

The chain is built from TRBV27 and TRBJ1-1, with D hard to call. The CDR3 runs 14 residues. V lost 0 bases and J 0 bases, leaving 5 bases between the germline ends. The germline gives CDR1 MNHEY, CDR2 SMNVEV (reference sequence). CDR3 amino acids: CASSLSRMNTEAFF. CDR3 coding DNA: TGTGCCAGCAGTTTATCGAGGATGAACACTGAAGCTTTCTTT.

This chain connects TRBV6-5 to TRBJ2-1, with TRBD2 as a possible D gene (7 bases). Germline CDR1 MNHEY, CDR2 SVGAGI. Trimming shortened V by 9 bases and J by 6 bases, and 15 bases separated the two germline ends. The CDR3 covers 13 residues. DNA for the CDR3: TGTGCCAGTCAACGGGGGGCTTCCAATGAGCAGTTCTTC. The encoded protein is CASQRGASNEQFF.

The chain employs TRBV4-1 and TRBJ1-2, with 10 nucleotides matching TRBD1. Germline V gene lookup returns CDR1 MGHRA and CDR2 YSYEKL. V lost 6 bases, J lost 4 bases, and 5 bases stayed unmatched. This CDR3 is built from 14 residues. CDR3 nucleotides: TGCGCCAGCAGTCCGACAGGGGGCCTCTATGGCTACACCTTC. Its translation: CASSPTGGLYGYTF.

The V and J genes are TRBV14 and TRBJ2-2; TRBD2 matches 15 bases. The germline gives CDR1 SGHDN, CDR2 FVKESK. After removal of 4 bases from V and 1 base from J, the junction contained 10 bases not matched to a gene. The CDR3 totals 20 residues. The CDR3 region is CASSRGLAGGHYKNTGELFF. CDR3 coding DNA: TGTGCCAGCAGCCGGGGACTAGCGGGGGGCCATTACAAGAACACCGGGGAGCTGTTTTTT.

The V gene is TRBV18, the J gene TRBJ2-5; possible D gene TRBD1, 5 bases. V lost 2 bases and J lost 4, with 14 bases in between. Germline V CDR1 and CDR2: KGHSH, LQKENI. The CDR3 sequence is 15 residues long. DNA for the CDR3: TGTGCCAGCTCACCAGATAAGGGGATCGGAGAGACCCAGTACTTC. Translation: CASSPDKGIGETQYF.

J is TRBJ2-3 and V is TRBV7-2; TRBD2 matches at 9 bases. The V segment lost 1 base and the J segment 6 bases; nucleotides outside the gene matches: 5. The CDR3 contains 15 residues. CDR1 and CDR2 (germline): SGHTA, FQGNSA. CDR3 protein: CASSLVWTSADTQYF. The CDR3 region has the DNA TGTGCCAGCAGCTTAGTGTGGACTAGCGCGGATACGCAGTATTTT.

This clone was recorded a few times. The V gene is TRBV4-1, the J gene TRBJ1-6, with 7 bases lining up with TRBD1. CDR1 and CDR2 (germline): MGHRA, YSYEKL. The V segment lost 1 base and the J segment 6 bases; nucleotides outside the gene matches: 6. The CDR3 has 16 residues. CDR3 nucleotide sequence: TGCGCCAGCAGCCAAGGGACCGGGACAGCTAATTCACCCCTCCACTTT. This gives the protein CASSQGTGTANSPLHF.

This clone was detected only a few times. V gene TRBV3-1 (or the pseudogene TRBV3-2) combines with J gene TRBJ1-2, with 7 bases lining up with TRBD1. The CDR3 contains 14 residues. V dropped 4 bases and J dropped 7; count of bases not matched to a gene: 9. CDR1 and CDR2 (germline): LGHDT, YNNKEL (reference sequence). The CDR3, as DNA: TGTGCCAGCAGCCGCGGAGACAGGGCCCCTGGCTACACCTTC. It is translated as CASSRGDRAPGYTF.

This clone was observed once. This chain joins TRBV11-2 and TRBJ1-4, with D perhaps TRBD1 (5 bases). Germline assignment: CDR1 SGHAT and CDR2 FQNNGV. Deletions cut 4 bases from V and 8 bases from J, with 17 bases between. The CDR3 totals 15 residues. Here the CDR3 reads CASSSLAGIREKLFF. CDR3 bases: TGTGCCAGCAGCTCACTAGCAGGGATTCGGGAAAAACTGTTTTTT.

This clone was seen just once. The CDR3, as DNA: TGTGCCAGCAGTTTATCTTCATTAGGGGGCGCAGGTGGCTACACCTTC. Translated, it gives CASSLSSLGGAGGYTF. V is TRBV28 and J is TRBJ1-2; the match to TRBD1 covers 7 bases. The ends lost 1 base at V and 7 bases at J; junction bases unmatched: 12. Germline-derived CDR1 and CDR2 are MDHEN and SYDVKM. CDR3 length equals 16 residues.

The V gene is TRBV4-2, the J gene TRBJ2-7; D may be TRBD2 (6 bases). CDR1 and CDR2 (germline): LGHNA, YNFKEQ. V lost 0 bases, J lost 4 bases, and 7 bases lay in between. The CDR3 consists of 13 residues. This CDR3 is CASSQEGRYEQYF. The CDR3 DNA follows: TGTGCCAGCAGCCAAGAAGGGAGGTACGAGCAGTACTTC.

This clone was seen only once. The chain has TRBV19 and TRBJ1-5; D call uncertain. Germline V gene data show CDR1 as LNHDA and CDR2 as SQIVND (reference sequence). The CDR3 contains 15 residues. V was trimmed by 2 bases and J by 5 bases, leaving 13 bases between them. Here the CDR3 DNA reads TGTGCCAGTAGTATAAGCTCCTATGCGTATCAGCCCCAGCATTTT. It translates to CASSISSYAYQPQHF. Looking up the rest from reference TRBV19 and TRBJ1-5 gives the full variable domain: DGGITQSPKYLFRKEGQNVTLSCEQNLNHDAMYWYRQDPGQGLRLIYYSQIVNDFQKGDIAEGYSVSREKKESFPLTVTSAQKNPTAFYLCASSISSYAYQPQHFGDGTRLSIL.

The chain links TRBV4-1 to TRBJ1-2; the match to TRBD1 covers 8 bases. After removal of 4 bases from V and 5 bases from J, the junction contained 9 bases not matched to a gene. The CDR3 length is 15 residues. The germline gives CDR1 MGHRA, CDR2 YSYEKL. The CDR3 DNA is TGCGCCAGCAGCCCCAGGGGGCTTTCGGGGTATGGCTACACCTTC. Its translation: CASSPRGLSGYGYTF.

The chain joins TRBV7-9 to TRBJ2-2; perhaps TRBD2 as D (5 bases). The CDR3 has 15 amino acids. CDR1 SEHNR and CDR2 FQNEAQ come from the germline V gene (reference sequence). V was cut by 6 bases and J by 6 bases, with 17 bases left in between. CDR3: CASSQSTEASGELFF. In DNA, the CDR3 is TGTGCCAGCAGTCAAAGTACGGAGGCCTCCGGGGAGCTGTTTTTT.

The chain recombines TRBV5-5 with TRBJ1-3; TRBD1 agrees at 7 bases. CDR1 and CDR2 (germline): SGHKS, YYEKEE (reference sequence). V gave up 3 bases and J gave up 9 bases; unmatched junction bases: 9. The CDR3 sequence is 14 residues long. The CDR3 spells CASSWDRPSGTIYF. CDR3 DNA sequence: TGTGCCAGCAGCTGGGACAGACCATCGGGCACCATATATTTT.

The V and J genes are TRBV5-1 and TRBJ2-7; 12 nucleotides align to TRBD1. The CDR3 spans 14 residues. Germline trimming cut 2 bases from V and 6 bases from J; bases unmatched to any gene: 3. CDR1 is SGHRS, CDR2 YFSETQ, per germline. CDR3 nucleotides: TGCGCCAGCAGCTTTCCGGGACAGGGGGCCGAGCAGTACTTC. Protein product: CASSFPGQGAEQYF.

In this sample, this clone turned up a few times. This sequence joins TRBV12-5 and TRBJ2-2; 8 nucleotides line up with TRBD2. J was trimmed by 5 bases and V by 6 bases; bases with no gene match: 14. Germline V gene lookup returns CDR1 LGHNT and CDR2 FRNRAP. CDR3 length: 17 amino acids. The CDR3 DNA reads TGTGCTAGTGGCCTTTCGATCGGGGGGGCCTGGACCGGGGAGCTGTTTTTT. Translating it yields CASGLSIGGAWTGELFF.

The CDR3 region is CASSSFLGSGSPLHF. Here the CDR3 DNA reads TGTGCCAGTAGTAGTTTTTTGGGCTCCGGATCACCCCTCCACTTT. The chain combines TRBV19 with TRBJ1-6; D call uncertain. The CDR3 covers 15 residues. Trimming pared 4 bases from V and 10 bases from J, leaving 17 bases between. Per germline, CDR1 LNHDA and CDR2 SQIVND (reference sequence).

The V gene is TRBV19, the J gene TRBJ2-1, with 7 bases fitting TRBD1. Germline-derived CDR1 and CDR2 are LNHDA and SQIVND (reference sequence). The trim removed 7 bases at V and 9 bases at J, leaving 9 bases unmatched. The CDR3 length is 13 residues. The CDR3 sequence: CASNLRQGGEQFF. CDR3 nucleotide sequence: TGTGCCAGTAACCTACGACAGGGCGGTGAGCAGTTCTTC.

Written as DNA, the CDR3 is TGTGCCTGGAGTGTACCGGTCGAAAATGAAAAACTGTTTTTT. Translated, it gives CAWSVPVENEKLFF. The V gene is TRBV30, the J gene TRBJ1-4; D is undetermined. V lost 0 bases, J lost 5 bases, and 10 bases lay in between. CDR1 is GTSNPN, CDR2 SVGIG, per germline (reference sequence). There are 14 residues in the CDR3.

The chain joins TRBV4-1 to TRBJ1-6, with D possibly matching TRBD1 (5 bases). Trimming removed 4 bases from V and 14 bases from J, with 21 bases in between. Germline lookup yields CDR1 MGHRA and CDR2 YSYEKL. The CDR3 has 15 amino acids. As DNA, the CDR3 is TGCGCCAGCAGCCGACTGGGGCAGTCTGGGGGGGCCCTCCACTTT. Amino acid sequence: CASSRLGQSGGALHF.